This entry lists 17 T cell receptor beta chains sequenced from one sample in a study of blood T cell repertoires in COVID-19. The protocol was immunoSEQ multiplex PCR, while the TCRdb copy is restricted to in-frame clones and leaves out a portion. The sample contains about 120,000 clones, over 60% of which appear only once. The material sequenced was peripheral blood. These receptors were obtained from a human donor in a cohort sampled during active COVID-19.

The CDR3 region has the DNA TGTGCCAGCAGTTCTACTAGCGGCCCCACCTACGAGCAGTACTTC. This encodes CASSSTSGPTYEQYF. The chain has TRBV28 and TRBJ2-7; 8 bases agree with TRBD2. The CDR3 runs 15 residues. V gave up 4 bases and J gave up 2 bases; unmatched junction bases: 7. Germline V gene data show CDR1 as MDHEN and CDR2 as SYDVKM.

The J gene is TRBJ1-1, the V gene TRBV30; 7 bases are shared with TRBD1. The CDR3 covers 14 residues. Germline V gives CDR1 GTSNPN, CDR2 SVGIG (reference sequence). V shed 0 bases, J shed 1 base, and the junction held 2 bases outside the gene matches. As DNA, the CDR3 is TGTGCCTGGAGTGTAGGACAGGCGAACACTGAAGCTTTCTTT. This encodes CAWSVGQANTEAFF.

The V gene is TRBV9, the J gene TRBJ2-7; perhaps TRBD1 as D (6 bases). Germline V lookup: CDR1 SGDLS, CDR2 YYNGEE. This CDR3 has 14 residues. The V end was cut by 3 bases, the J end by 7 bases, with 17 bases between. As DNA, the CDR3 is TGTGCCAGCAGCGCAAAGGACAGTACTCTTGAGCAGTACTTC. It yields the protein CASSAKDSTLEQYF.

The chain joins TRBV9 to TRBJ1-1; no clear D gene. CDR3 length: 13 amino acids. With 0 bases removed from V and 6 bases from J, the gap between germline ends came to 9 bases. In germline, CDR1 is SGDLS, CDR2 YYNGEE. CDR3 DNA sequence: TGTGCCAGCAGCGTAGCCCCCGGGGCTGAAGCTTTCTTT. This codes for CASSVAPGAEAFF.

The CDR3 loop is CASSDGQYTEAFF. CDR3 in DNA: TGTGCCAGCAGCGATGGACAGTACACTGAAGCTTTCTTT. This chain connects TRBV9 to TRBJ1-1; D is perhaps TRBD1 (6 bases). V was trimmed by 3 bases and J by 3 bases, leaving 9 bases between them. The CDR3 length is 13 residues. CDR1 and CDR2 from the germline V gene are SGDLS and YYNGEE.

This clone was recorded a few times. The V call is TRBV7-6, the J call TRBJ2-6; 8 bases match TRBD1. V lost 1 base and J lost 0; bases outside the gene matches: 8. Per germline, CDR1 SGHVS and CDR2 FNYEAQ. The CDR3 loop spans 19 amino acids. CDR3 amino acids: CASSLVGGDRNSGANVLTF. CDR3 sequence (DNA): TGTGCCAGCAGCTTAGTGGGTGGGGACAGGAACTCTGGGGCCAACGTCCTGACTTTC.

The DNA of the CDR3 is TGTGCCAGCAGCACCGGACTAGCGGGTTACACCGGGGAGCTGTTTTTT. Encoded protein: CASSTGLAGYTGELFF. This sequence joins TRBV13 and TRBJ2-2; 11 nucleotides line up with TRBD2. The junction had 5 bases not matched to a gene; V was cut back by 5 bases and J by 3 bases. The germline V gene has CDR1 PRHDT and CDR2 FYEKMQ (reference sequence). The CDR3 contains 16 residues.

This rearrangement joins TRBV7-9 to TRBJ2-7; TRBD1 is a possible D gene (6 bases). This CDR3 is built from 15 residues. The V end lost 0 bases, the J end lost 0 bases, and 9 bases lay between the germline ends. The V gene's germline CDR1 is SEHNR and CDR2 FQNEAQ (reference sequence). CDR3 DNA: TGTGCCAGCAGCTTAGCTCAGGGGATCTCCTACGAGCAGTACTTC. This translates into CASSLAQGISYEQYF.

CDR3 nucleotide sequence: TGCGCCAGCAGCAGAAAAGAGGGCAGTCGGAGCTACACCTTC. It yields the protein CASSRKEGSRSYTF. The V and J genes are TRBV5-1 and TRBJ1-2; D is undetermined. The CDR3 runs 14 residues. Trimming shortened V by 4 bases and J by 9 bases, and 19 bases separated the two germline ends. Germline V gene lookup returns CDR1 SGHRS and CDR2 YFSETQ.

The chain employs TRBV5-6 and TRBJ2-7, with 10 bases matching TRBD2. V lost 1 base to trimming and J lost 4 bases; unmatched junction nucleotides: 2. The length of the CDR3 is 14 residues. Per the germline V gene, CDR1 is SGHDT and CDR2 is YYEEEE. CDR3 DNA: TGTGCCAGCAGCTTGACTAGCGGGATATACGAGCAGTACTTC. The encoded protein is CASSLTSGIYEQYF.

The J gene is TRBJ2-7, the V gene TRBV5-5; TRBD1 agrees at 7 bases. The length of the CDR3 is 15 residues. Unmatched junction bases numbered 4, after V lost 0 bases and J lost 1 base. The V gene's germline CDR1 is SGHKS and CDR2 YYEKEE (reference sequence). The CDR3 here is CASSLEGAFSYEQYF. In nucleotides, the CDR3 is TGTGCCAGCAGCTTGGAGGGGGCGTTTTCCTACGAGCAGTACTTC.

This chain uses TRBV6-6 with TRBJ1-4; tentative D call: TRBD1 (6 bases). Trimming left V 5 bases short and J 10 bases short, with 17 bases between. The germline CDR1 and CDR2 sequences are MNHNY and SVGAGI (reference sequence). The CDR3 consists of 14 residues. For the CDR3, the DNA is TGTGCCAGCAGTCACCGGGACACCCCTCCAAAACTGTTTTTT. It is translated as CASSHRDTPPKLFF.

This clone has a handful of counts. The V call is TRBV10-1, the J call TRBJ2-5, with 7 bases that match TRBD2. The CDR3 is made up of 14 amino acids. The V and J ends lost 4 bases and 0 bases, in that order; junction bases with no gene match: 2. Germline V gives CDR1 WNHNN, CDR2 SYGVQD (reference sequence). CDR3 nucleotide sequence: TGCGCCAGCAGTGTGGCGGGAGACCAAGAGACCCAGTACTTC. This codes for CASSVAGDQETQYF.

This clone was picked up a small number of times. The genes are TRBV13 and TRBJ2-3, with TRBD2 matching 8 bases. The CDR3 is 16 residues long. With 1 base clipped from V and 2 bases from J, the junction kept 5 bases outside the gene matches. Germline V gene data show CDR1 as PRHDT and CDR2 as FYEKMQ (reference sequence). The CDR3: CASSLAAGAYTDTQYF. The CDR3 DNA reads TGTGCCAGCAGCTTAGCAGCGGGGGCCTACACAGATACGCAGTATTTT.

This clone has more than one count but fewer than ten. This sequence joins TRBV27 and TRBJ2-7, with D unresolved. Germline V gives CDR1 MNHEY, CDR2 SMNVEV (reference sequence). Trimming pared 0 bases from V and 0 bases from J, leaving 6 bases between. The length of the CDR3 is 14 residues. The CDR3 loop reads CASSLSRSSYEQYF. The CDR3 coding sequence is TGTGCCAGCAGTTTATCTCGGAGCTCCTACGAGCAGTACTTC.

J is TRBJ2-7 and V is TRBV11-2, with TRBD2 matching over 13 bases. This CDR3 region has 16 residues. J gave up 2 bases and V 1 base, and 2 bases lay outside the gene matches. Germline V CDR1 and CDR2: SGHAT, FQNNGV. CDR3 DNA: TGTGCCAGCAGCTTAGCGACTAGCGGGGGGACCTACGAGCAGTACTTC. It translates to CASSLATSGGTYEQYF. Together with reference TRBV11-2 and TRBJ2-7, the CDR3 gives the full variable domain: EAGVAQSPRYKIIEKRQSVAFWCNPISGHATLYWYQQILGQGPKLLIQFQNNGVVDDSQLPKDRFSAERLKGVDSTLKIQPAKLEDSAVYLCASSLATSGGTYEQYFGPGTRLTVT.

The V gene is TRBV4-1, the J gene TRBJ2-7; 8 nucleotides agree with TRBD1. V lost 4 bases to trimming and J lost 7 bases; unmatched junction nucleotides: 12. Germline V gene sequence: CDR1 MGHRA, CDR2 YSYEKL. The CDR3 spans 15 residues. CDR3 amino acids: CASSPSGQGLTEQYF. The CDR3 region has the DNA TGCGCCAGCAGCCCCTCCGGACAGGGCCTCACGGAGCAGTACTTC.